Shown below are 9 T cell receptor beta chains from a single sample sequenced in a study of blood T cells in healthy people across ages. A second PCR, run for about 6 to 12 cycles, used a sample-barcoded 5' primer plus a J-beta primer mix. TCRdb ran MiXCR on the 5' RACE reads and lists one entry per CDR3 protein. The sample yields more than 650,000 distinct CDR3 sequences, roughly 20% seen once. Sequencing was done on a sample of blood. The receptor set was obtained from a man between 70 and 80 years old in good health.

This clonotype was seen a few times. The CDR3 sequence is CATSGPGVAGYNEQFF. In DNA form, the CDR3 reads TGTGCCACCAGTGGTCCCGGGGTAGCGGGATACAATGAGCAGTTCTTC. The chain couples TRBV24-1 to TRBJ2-1, with 8 positions matching TRBD2. Per germline, CDR1 KGHDR and CDR2 SFDVKD. Trimming took 5 bases from V and 4 from J; bases not matched to a gene: 9. CDR3 length: 16 amino acids.

This clonotype was detected only a few times. This chain connects TRBV12-3 or TRBV12-4 to TRBJ1-2; TRBD1 aligns across 8 bases. The CDR3 loop spans 15 amino acids. Trimming took 3 bases from V and 7 from J; bases not matched to a gene: 10. The chain's CDR3 is CASSLINDRGSGYTF. CDR3 DNA: TGTGCCAGCAGTTTGATCAACGACAGGGGTTCTGGCTACACCTTC.

With regard to this clonotype: The missing conserved phenylalanine or tryptophan at the end of this CDR3 makes a read error likely. The chain uses TRBV5-1 and TRBJ2-1, with D unresolved. The germline V gene has CDR1 SGHRS and CDR2 YFSETQ. The CDR3 is 13 residues long. Between the trimmed V and J ends, which lost 5 bases and 9 bases, there was a span of 15 bases. In DNA, the CDR3 is TGCGCCAGCAGGGCTGGCGTGGTCCCTGAGCAGTTCTCC. Translated, it gives CASRAGVVPEQFS.

A few counts support this clonotype. J is TRBJ1-6 and V is TRBV12-3 or TRBV12-4; D remains ambiguous. The length of the CDR3 is 16 residues. V lost 3 bases and J 0 bases, leaving 9 bases between the germline ends. In DNA, the CDR3 is TGTGCCAGCAGTTTCAGGCTGAGCTCCTATAATTCACCCCTCCACTTT. Residues: CASSFRLSSYNSPLHF.

This chain connects TRBV7-9 to TRBJ2-3, with unresolved D. The CDR3 extends over 16 amino acids. Germline CDR1 reads SEHNR; CDR2 reads FQNEAQ (reference sequence). V was cut by 2 bases and J by 0 bases, with 12 bases left in between. CDR3 amino acids: CASSLIGESSTDTQYF. In nucleotides, the CDR3 is TGTGCCAGCAGCTTAATAGGAGAGAGTAGCACAGATACGCAGTATTTT.

The V gene is TRBV11-2, the J gene TRBJ1-2; D remains ambiguous. This CDR3 region has 13 residues. Deletions cut 1 base from V and 8 bases from J, with 11 bases between. Germline V gives CDR1 SGHAT, CDR2 FQNNGV. CDR3 coding DNA: TGTGCCAGCAGCTTAGGCGGTCAGACCGGCTACACCTTC. Translating gives CASSLGGQTGYTF. Full variable domain (missing parts from reference TRBV11-2 and TRBJ1-2): EAGVAQSPRYKIIEKRQSVAFWCNPISGHATLYWYQQILGQGPKLLIQFQNNGVVDDSQLPKDRFSAERLKGVDSTLKIQPAKLEDSAVYLCASSLGGQTGYTFGSGTRLTVV.

In its sample, this clonotype was seen a few times. The genes are TRBV12-3 or TRBV12-4 and TRBJ1-2, with D tentatively TRBD1 (6 bases). This CDR3 comprises 14 residues. The V end was cut by 6 bases, the J end by 5 bases, with 16 bases between. The CDR3 reads CASRATGVYYGYTF. The CDR3, as DNA: TGTGCCAGCAGGGCGACAGGTGTCTATTATGGCTACACCTTC.

This clonotype turned up a few times. This chain connects TRBV7-3 to TRBJ2-4; unclear D gene. This CDR3 has 15 amino acids. The germline V gene encodes CDR1 SGHTA and CDR2 FQGTGA. Trimming removed 2 bases from V and 0 bases from J, with 8 bases in between. The CDR3 here is CASSLDGIAKNIQYF. In DNA, the CDR3 is TGTGCCAGCAGCTTAGACGGTATAGCCAAAAACATTCAGTACTTC.

In this sample, this clonotype turned up a few times. The chain couples TRBV6-6 to TRBJ1-2; D ambiguous. Germline V lookup: CDR1 MNHNY, CDR2 SVGAGI (reference sequence). Deletions cut 1 base from V and 5 bases from J, with 11 bases between. This CDR3 is 14 amino acids long. As DNA, the CDR3 is TGTGCCAGCAGTTACTTCCCGGGCGATTATGGCTACACCTTC. Translation gives CASSYFPGDYGYTF.